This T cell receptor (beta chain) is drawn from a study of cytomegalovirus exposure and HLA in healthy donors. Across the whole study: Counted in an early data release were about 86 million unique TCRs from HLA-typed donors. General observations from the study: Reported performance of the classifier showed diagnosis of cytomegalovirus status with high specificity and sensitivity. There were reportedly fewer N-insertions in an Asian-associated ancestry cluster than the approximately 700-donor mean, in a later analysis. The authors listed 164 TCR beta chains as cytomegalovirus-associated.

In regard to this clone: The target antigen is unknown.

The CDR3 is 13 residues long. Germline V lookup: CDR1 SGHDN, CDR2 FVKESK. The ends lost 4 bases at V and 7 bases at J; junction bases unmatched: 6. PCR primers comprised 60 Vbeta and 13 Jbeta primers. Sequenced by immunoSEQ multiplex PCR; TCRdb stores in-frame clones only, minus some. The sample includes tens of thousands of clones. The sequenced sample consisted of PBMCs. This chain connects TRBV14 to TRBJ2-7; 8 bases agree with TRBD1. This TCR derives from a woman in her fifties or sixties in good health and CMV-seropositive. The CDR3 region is CASSLQGAREQYF. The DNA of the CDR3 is TGTGCCAGCAGCCTCCAGGGGGCGCGGGAGCAGTACTTC. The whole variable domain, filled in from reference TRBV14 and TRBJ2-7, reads EAGVTQFPSHSVIEKGQTVTLRCDPISGHDNLYWYRRVMGKEIKFLLHFVKESKQDESGMPNNRFLAERTGGTYSTLKVQPAELEDSGVYFCASSLQGAREQYFGPGTRLTVT.